Listed here are 27 T cell receptor beta chains from one sample, sequenced in a study of CD4 T cells in relation to SARS-CoV-2 and coronaviruses. The unexposed donors gave CD4+ T cells in about 2011-2018, prior to COVID-19. CD4+ T cells were isolated from the cells after 10 days of culture. Clones were sequenced by immunoSEQ multiplex PCR, and TCRdb holds only the in-frame ones, with some missing. The sample shows some 30,000 clones, over 60% of them seen only once. Their recognized antigens are unknown. What was sequenced was CD4+ T cells from PBMCs, cultured in vitro. The receptors stem from a human donor in good health.

This chain links TRBV6-2 or TRBV6-3 with TRBJ1-5; no clear D gene. V lost 4 bases to trimming and J lost 0 bases, with 10 bases between them. The CDR3 extends over 15 amino acids. Per the germline V gene, CDR1 is MNHEY and CDR2 is SVGEGT. CDR3 residues: CASSWGGTSNQPQHF. CDR3 sequence (DNA): TGTGCCAGCAGTTGGGGAGGTACTAGCAATCAGCCCCAGCATTTT.

The chain recombines TRBV12-3 or TRBV12-4 with TRBJ1-2; the D is unclear. V was shortened by 5 bases and J by 4 bases, with 11 bases between the two germline ends. The CDR3 has 13 amino acids. The CDR3 is CASSQGQAYGYTF. The CDR3 DNA sequence: TGTGCCAGCAGTCAAGGGCAGGCCTATGGCTACACCTTC.

This clone was detected a few times. The V and J genes are TRBV4-1 and TRBJ2-4; D is uncertain. CDR3 length: 16 residues. Germline CDR1 reads MGHRA; CDR2 reads YSYEKL. The V end lost 0 bases, the J end lost 8 bases, and 17 bases lay between the germline ends. The CDR3, as DNA: TGCGCCAGCAGCCAAGAATTGGCAAGACCAAGAGACATTCAGTACTTC. Its protein product is CASSQELARPRDIQYF.

The chain has TRBV6-5 and TRBJ1-5; D unclear. The CDR3 covers 15 residues. Deletions cut 0 bases from V and 4 bases from J, with 10 bases between. Germline lookup yields CDR1 MNHEY and CDR2 SVGAGI. For the CDR3, the DNA is TGTGCCAGCAGTTACTCATATCAGCTTAATCAGCCCCAGCATTTT. Its translation is CASSYSYQLNQPQHF.

V gene TRBV11-2 combines with J gene TRBJ2-5; the match to TRBD2 covers 10 bases. Trimming at V came to 7 bases and at J to 4 bases, leaving 12 bases not matched to a gene. Germline values: CDR1 SGHAT, CDR2 FQNNGV. The CDR3 totals 16 residues. The CDR3 bases are TGTGCCAGCACCATAGGGAGCGGGGGGGGGTCAGAGACCCAGTACTTC. Translation: CASTIGSGGGSETQYF.

The rearrangement links TRBV9 to TRBJ2-6; D call uncertain. Deletions cut 4 bases from V and 0 bases from J, with 5 bases between. From germline, CDR1 is SGDLS and CDR2 YYNGEE. This CDR3 is 14 amino acids long. CDR3 amino acids: CASSSYSGANVLTF. The CDR3, as DNA: TGTGCCAGCAGCTCATACTCTGGGGCCAACGTCCTGACTTTC.

This chain links TRBV6-6 with TRBJ1-1, with D hard to call. Germline CDR1 reads MNHNY; CDR2 reads SVGAGI (reference sequence). V was shortened by 5 bases and J by 1 base, with 8 bases between the two germline ends. The CDR3 is 13 amino acids. The CDR3 here is CASSKRQNTEAFF. As DNA, the CDR3 is TGTGCCAGCAGTAAAAGACAGAACACTGAAGCTTTCTTT.

V usage is TRBV7-8 and J usage is TRBJ2-7; D gene uncertain. There are 14 residues in the CDR3. Germline CDR1 SGHVS, CDR2 FQNEAQ. Trimming took off 5 bases at V and 2 bases at J, with 13 bases between the two ends. CDR3 nucleotide sequence: TGTGCCAGCAGCCCTCGGACGGGTACCTACGAGCAGTACTTC. This encodes CASSPRTGTYEQYF. Filled out from reference TRBV7-8 and TRBJ2-7, the complete variable domain reads GAGVSQSPRYKVAKRGQDVALRCDPISGHVSLFWYQQALGQGPEFLTYFQNEAQLDKSGLPSDRFFAERPEGSVSTLKIQRTQQEDSAVYLCASSPRTGTYEQYFGPGTRLTVT.

This chain links TRBV18 with TRBJ2-2; weak D call: TRBD1 (5 bases). CDR1 KGHSH and CDR2 LQKENI come from the germline V gene. The V end was cut by 6 bases, the J end by 4 bases, with 21 bases between. The CDR3 spans 17 residues. CDR3 nucleotides: TGTGCCAGCTCGTCCAGACCCGACAGTATAATCACCGGGGAGCTGTTTTTT. It encodes CASSSRPDSIITGELFF. The full variable domain, with the rest looked up from reference TRBV18 and TRBJ2-2, is NAGVMQNPRHLVRRRGQEARLRCSPMKGHSHVYWYRQLPEEGLKFMVYLQKENIIDESGMPKERFSAEFPKEGPSILRIQQVVRGDSAAYFCASSSRPDSIITGELFFGEGSRLTVL.

This chain joins TRBV5-1 and TRBJ1-2; TRBD1 aligns across 8 bases. V lost 0 bases, J lost 4 bases, and 5 bases stayed unmatched. The germline CDR1 and CDR2 sequences are SGHRS and YFSETQ. The CDR3 runs to 15 residues. CDR3 sequence reads: CASSLEGQGFYGYTF. The CDR3 DNA reads as TGCGCCAGCAGCTTGGAAGGACAGGGATTCTATGGCTACACCTTC.

The V call is TRBV5-1, the J call TRBJ2-3; 9 bases are shared with TRBD2. With V trimmed by 0 bases and J by 5 bases, 7 bases remained unmatched. Germline CDR1 reads SGHRS; CDR2 reads YFSETQ. The CDR3 runs 16 residues. CDR3 loop: CASSLALRGGLDTQYF. The CDR3 DNA follows: TGCGCCAGCAGCTTGGCCTTGCGGGGGGGCCTAGATACGCAGTATTTT.

The genes are TRBV5-1 and TRBJ2-5; D ambiguous. Between the trimmed V and J ends, which lost 4 bases and 2 bases, there was a span of 12 bases. Germline V gives CDR1 SGHRS, CDR2 YFSETQ. The CDR3 runs 14 residues. The CDR3 nucleotides are TGCGCCAGCAGCAAGCAGGTAACGCAAGAGACCCAGTACTTC. It yields the protein CASSKQVTQETQYF.

The CDR3 here is CSASGGGSGTDTQYF. For the CDR3, the DNA is TGCAGTGCTAGTGGGGGAGGGTCTGGCACAGATACGCAGTATTTT. J is TRBJ2-3 and V is TRBV20-1, with 7 bases that match TRBD2. The V and J ends lost 3 bases and 1 base, in that order; junction bases with no gene match: 7. CDR1 is DFQATT and CDR2 is SNEGSKA in the germline V gene (reference sequence). This CDR3 is 15 amino acids long.

The V and J genes are TRBV9 and TRBJ2-1, with unresolved D. Germline CDR1 is SGDLS and CDR2 is YYNGEE. V lost 1 base and J lost 1, with 3 bases in between. This CDR3 is built from 13 residues. CDR3 DNA: TGTGCCAGCAGCGTACAATCCTACAATGAGCAGTTCTTC. Translation gives CASSVQSYNEQFF. The full variable domain, rest sourced from reference TRBV9 and TRBJ2-1, is DSGVTQTPKHLITATGQRVTLRCSPRSGDLSVYWYQQSLDQGLQFLIQYYNGEERAKGNILERFSAQQFPDLHSELNLSSLELGDSALYFCASSVQSYNEQFFGPGTRLTVL.

This chain joins TRBV6-5 and TRBJ1-2, with D possibly matching TRBD1 (6 bases). CDR1 MNHEY and CDR2 SVGAGI come from the germline V gene. Between the trimmed V and J ends, which lost 0 bases and 8 bases, there was a span of 16 bases. CDR3 length: 15 amino acids. This CDR3 reads CASSYSLGGARGYTF. The CDR3 nucleotides are TGTGCCAGCAGTTACTCGTTGGGGGGCGCGCGGGGCTACACCTTC.

The chain is built from TRBV18 and TRBJ2-5; D is uncertain. Trimming removed 3 bases from V and 3 bases from J, with 8 bases in between. Germline loops: CDR1 KGHSH, CDR2 LQKENI. This CDR3 is built from 13 residues. The CDR3 DNA reads TGTGCCAGCTCACCCTCTGGTGAAGAGACCCAGTACTTC. Translating it yields CASSPSGEETQYF.

The rearrangement uses TRBV10-1 and TRBJ2-7, with no clear D. The CDR3 extends over 15 amino acids. From germline, CDR1 is WNHNN and CDR2 SYGVQD (reference sequence). Trimming took off 0 bases at V and 2 bases at J, with 11 bases between the two ends. The CDR3 region has the DNA TGCGCCAGCAGTGAGTCGTCTGGTGAAACCTACGAGCAGTACTTC. Its translation is CASSESSGETYEQYF.

This clone has just a few counts. The V call is TRBV6-6, the J call TRBJ2-1, with D perhaps matching TRBD1 (6 bases). V was trimmed by 6 bases and J by 2 bases, leaving 14 bases between them. The germline gives CDR1 MNHNY, CDR2 SVGAGI (reference sequence). The CDR3 is 15 residues long. Here the CDR3 reads CASSETGRTYNEQFF. Here the CDR3 DNA reads TGTGCCAGCAGCGAGACAGGTCGTACCTACAATGAGCAGTTCTTC.

This sequence joins TRBV7-3 and TRBJ2-1; 8 bases are shared with TRBD2. The CDR3 totals 15 residues. Germline values: CDR1 SGHTA, CDR2 FQGTGA. J was trimmed by 6 bases and V by 5 bases; bases with no gene match: 9. The CDR3 region has the DNA TGTGCCAGCAGCAGTGGTAGCGGGGCTCCCAATGAGCAGTTCTTC. It translates to CASSSGSGAPNEQFF. The whole variable domain, remainder taken from reference TRBV7-3 and TRBJ2-1, is GAGVSQTPSNKVTEKGKYVELRCDPISGHTALYWYRQSLGQGPEFLIYFQGTGAADDSGLPNDRFFAVRPEGSVSTLKIQRTERGDSAVYLCASSSGSGAPNEQFFGPGTRLTVL.

The rearrangement joins TRBV7-2 to TRBJ1-1; D might be TRBD1 (5 bases). Germline-derived CDR1 and CDR2 are SGHTA and FQGNSA. V lost 1 base, J lost 1 base, and 10 bases lay in between. This CDR3 is built from 15 residues. CDR3 loop: CASSLVRGTNTEAFF. The CDR3 DNA reads as TGTGCCAGCAGCTTAGTGCGGGGGACGAACACTGAAGCTTTCTTT.

The V call is TRBV5-1, the J call TRBJ2-3; tentative D call: TRBD2 (5 bases). The V and J ends lost 4 bases and 5 bases respectively, with 17 bases between them. Germline CDR1 is SGHRS and CDR2 is YFSETQ. The CDR3 has 15 amino acids. This CDR3 reads CASSETTQDGDTQYF. CDR3 DNA: TGCGCCAGCAGCGAGACTACTCAAGATGGAGATACGCAGTATTTT.

CDR3 nucleotides: TGTGCCAGCAGCCCGGCAGGGGGGATAGAGACCCAGTACTTC. Translating gives CASSPAGGIETQYF. V gene TRBV7-9 combines with J gene TRBJ2-5; D might be TRBD1 (7 bases). This CDR3 region has 14 residues. Germline V gene data show CDR1 as SEHNR and CDR2 as FQNEAQ (reference sequence). Trimming took off 5 bases at V and 4 bases at J, with 14 bases between the two ends.

This clone was counted between two and nine times. The rearrangement joins TRBV4-1 to TRBJ2-2, with D maybe TRBD2 (6 bases). The CDR3 consists of 17 residues. CDR1 and CDR2 (germline): MGHRA, YSYEKL. Between the trimmed V and J ends, which lost 2 bases and 2 bases, there was a span of 15 bases. In DNA, the CDR3 is TGCGCCAGCAGCCAAAGATGGTTAACTAGCAACACCGGGGAGCTGTTTTTT. Its translation is CASSQRWLTSNTGELFF.

The rearrangement uses TRBV10-3 and TRBJ2-1, with TRBD2 identical over 14 bases. The junction had 10 bases not matched to a gene; V was cut back by 3 bases and J by 6 bases. This CDR3 spans 18 amino acids. The germline gives CDR1 ENHRY, CDR2 SYGVKD. The CDR3 reads CAISEGVGTSGSTNEQFF. In DNA form, the CDR3 reads TGTGCCATCAGTGAAGGGGTTGGGACTAGCGGGAGTACCAATGAGCAGTTCTTC.

V is TRBV5-6 and J is TRBJ2-3, with 9 bases matching TRBD1. The CDR3 sequence is 16 residues long. Germline V gene sequence: CDR1 SGHDT, CDR2 YYEEEE. Germline trimming cut 0 bases from V and 0 bases from J; bases unmatched to any gene: 2. CDR3: CASSLGTGDSTDTQYF. The CDR3 DNA follows: TGTGCCAGCAGCTTGGGGACAGGGGATAGCACAGATACGCAGTATTTT.

In its sample, this clone was seen once. V and J are TRBV5-4 and TRBJ2-7; 11 bases agree with TRBD2. With 0 bases clipped from V and 4 bases from J, the junction kept 6 bases outside the gene matches. Germline CDR1 SGHNT, CDR2 YYREEE (reference sequence). The CDR3 spans 16 residues. CDR3: CASSLVGGLAVYEQYF. The CDR3 bases are TGTGCCAGCAGCTTGGTCGGGGGACTAGCGGTTTACGAGCAGTACTTC.

This clone is a singleton in its sample. The V call is TRBV19, the J call TRBJ2-4; D may match TRBD1 or TRBD2 (6 bases each). V lost 6 bases, J lost 6 bases, and 18 bases lay in between. The CDR3 is made up of 15 amino acids. Germline CDR1 and CDR2: LNHDA and SQIVND (reference sequence). The CDR3 spells CASSLQGGTGNIQYF. Here the CDR3 DNA reads TGTGCCAGTAGCCTACAAGGGGGGACCGGAAACATTCAGTACTTC.